A single sample gave rise to the 24 T cell receptor beta chains below, sequenced in a study of blood T cell repertoires in COVID-19. Profiling relied on immunoSEQ multiplex PCR, and the TCRdb table lists in-frame clones only, not all of them. The repertoire consists of about 130,000 clones, with around 89% occurring once and the leading ten covering around 4.5%. Specimen: peripheral blood. These receptors were obtained from a man in his sixties with COVID-19, enrolled during active disease.

The chain uses TRBV19 and TRBJ1-6; D is possibly TRBD1 (5 bases). The germline gives CDR1 LNHDA, CDR2 SQIVND (reference sequence). The CDR3 extends over 14 amino acids. Trimming left V 5 bases short and J 9 bases short, with 14 bases between. The CDR3 here is CASSLGWRGSPLHF. CDR3 bases: TGTGCCAGTAGTCTGGGTTGGAGGGGTTCACCCCTCCACTTT.

The V and J genes are TRBV5-4 and TRBJ2-2, with a tentative D call TRBD2 (5 bases). This CDR3 spans 14 amino acids. CDR1 is SGHNT and CDR2 is YYREEE in the germline V gene (reference sequence). V was trimmed by 7 bases and J by 0 bases, leaving 10 bases between them. The CDR3 DNA sequence: TGTGCCAGCCAAAGGACTCCGAACACCGGGGAGCTGTTTTTT. Translating gives CASQRTPNTGELFF.

This chain connects TRBV6-5 to TRBJ2-7; 8 bases line up with TRBD1. Germline CDR1 reads MNHEY; CDR2 reads SVGAGI. CDR3 length: 12 amino acids. The V segment lost 5 bases and the J segment 3 bases; nucleotides outside the gene matches: 0. The CDR3 protein is CASSTGGYEQYF. The CDR3 nucleotides read TGTGCCAGCAGTACAGGGGGCTACGAGCAGTACTTC.

The chain carries TRBV5-1 and TRBJ2-7; 7 bases match TRBD1. CDR3 size: 15 residues. Germline CDR1 SGHRS, CDR2 YFSETQ. J lost 0 bases, V lost 3 bases, and 6 bases had no gene match. CDR3 sequence reads: CASSSPGQSSYEQYF. In DNA, the CDR3 is TGCGCCAGCAGCTCCCCGGGACAGTCCTCCTACGAGCAGTACTTC.

This chain links TRBV6-4 with TRBJ2-1; 8 bases match TRBD2. Germline lookup yields CDR1 MRHNA and CDR2 SNTAGT. V shed 4 bases, J shed 9 bases, and the junction held 8 bases outside the gene matches. The CDR3 loop spans 14 amino acids. The chain's CDR3 is CASSGGAGVLEQFF. The CDR3, as DNA: TGTGCCAGCAGTGGAGGAGCGGGGGTGCTTGAGCAGTTCTTC.

The V gene is TRBV30, the J gene TRBJ1-3; no reliable D call. The V end lost 3 bases, the J end lost 0 bases, and 9 bases lay between the germline ends. This CDR3 region has 14 residues. Per germline, CDR1 GTSNPN and CDR2 SVGIG (reference sequence). The CDR3 spells CAWRLDASGNTIYF. CDR3 coding DNA: TGTGCCTGGAGGTTAGATGCCTCTGGAAACACCATATATTTT.

CDR3 amino acids: CASSFGERWAYGYTF. CDR3 DNA sequence: TGTGCCAGCAGCTTCGGTGAACGTTGGGCGTATGGCTACACCTTC. J is TRBJ1-2 and V is TRBV5-4; D remains ambiguous. The germline V gene has CDR1 SGHNT and CDR2 YYREEE (reference sequence). The CDR3 consists of 15 residues. V lost 2 bases, J lost 5 bases, and 16 bases lay in between.

CDR3 sequence (DNA): TGCGCCAGCAGCAAAACGGGACAGAACACTGAAGCTTTCTTT. Its translation: CASSKTGQNTEAFF. The chain carries TRBV5-1 and TRBJ1-1; D possibly corresponds to TRBD1 (6 bases). Germline CDR1 is SGHRS and CDR2 is YFSETQ. V lost 4 bases, J lost 1 base, and 11 bases lay in between. The CDR3 has 14 residues.

The V gene is TRBV11-2, the J gene TRBJ1-2, with D perhaps TRBD1 (5 bases). V lost 1 base, J lost 8 bases, and 14 bases lay in between. The CDR3 extends over 14 amino acids. Looked up from germline, CDR1 is SGHAT and CDR2 is FQNNGV. Here the CDR3 DNA reads TGTGCCAGCAGCTTAGGGGGCCCGGGCGGCGGCTACACCTTC. Residues: CASSLGGPGGGYTF. Looking up the rest from reference TRBV11-2 and TRBJ1-2 gives the full variable domain: EAGVAQSPRYKIIEKRQSVAFWCNPISGHATLYWYQQILGQGPKLLIQFQNNGVVDDSQLPKDRFSAERLKGVDSTLKIQPAKLEDSAVYLCASSLGGPGGGYTFGSGTRLTVV.

This chain joins TRBV7-2 and TRBJ2-1; TRBD2 matches 9 bases. V shed 2 bases, J shed 1 base, and the junction held 3 bases outside the gene matches. The CDR3 loop spans 16 amino acids. CDR1 and CDR2 from the germline V gene are SGHTA and FQGNSA. The CDR3 nucleotides are TGTGCCAGCAGCTTAACGCGGGGGGGGTCCTACAATGAGCAGTTCTTC. This sequence encodes CASSLTRGGSYNEQFF. Looking up the rest from reference TRBV7-2 and TRBJ2-1 gives the full variable domain: GAGVSQSPSNKVTEKGKDVELRCDPISGHTALYWYRQSLGQGLEFLIYFQGNSAPDKSGLPSDRFSAERTGGSVSTLTIQRTQQEDSAVYLCASSLTRGGSYNEQFFGPGTRLTVL.

The chain uses TRBV2 and TRBJ2-3, with 14 bases fitting TRBD2. Germline V gives CDR1 SNHLY, CDR2 FYNNEI. The CDR3 sequence is 16 residues long. With 8 bases clipped from V and 4 bases from J, the junction kept 8 bases outside the gene matches. The CDR3 reads CASRLMTSGGADTQYF. Here the CDR3 DNA reads TGTGCCAGCCGCCTTATGACTAGCGGGGGGGCAGATACGCAGTATTTT.

This sequence joins TRBV3-1 (or the pseudogene TRBV3-2) and TRBJ1-4; no clear D gene. This CDR3 is 12 amino acids long. The V gene's germline CDR1 is LGHDT and CDR2 YNNKEL (reference sequence). V lost 1 base and J lost 7, with 4 bases in between. CDR3 loop: CASSQGGEKLFF. CDR3 coding DNA: TGTGCCAGCAGCCAAGGAGGTGAAAAACTGTTTTTT.

V usage is TRBV15 and J usage is TRBJ2-5; D remains unclear. The V gene's germline CDR1 is LNHNV and CDR2 YYDKDF (reference sequence). The CDR3 length is 17 residues. V gave up 0 bases and J gave up 2 bases, with 16 bases separating them. This CDR3 is CATSRDEIGGSQETQYF. In nucleotides, the CDR3 is TGTGCCACCAGCAGAGATGAGATTGGTGGTTCACAAGAGACCCAGTACTTC.

The V gene is TRBV15, the J gene TRBJ2-7; TRBD1 matches at 7 bases. Germline V CDR1 and CDR2: LNHNV, YYDKDF (reference sequence). This CDR3 is built from 15 residues. Trimming removed 0 bases from V and 1 base from J; junction bases left unmatched: 3. The CDR3 is CATSRDRDRSYEQYF. For the CDR3, the DNA is TGTGCCACCAGCAGAGACCGGGACAGATCCTACGAGCAGTACTTC.

The V and J genes are TRBV2 and TRBJ1-2; 9 bases are shared with TRBD1. The V gene end was trimmed by 6 bases and the J gene end by 4 bases; junction bases not matched to a gene: 9. The germline gives CDR1 SNHLY, CDR2 FYNNEI. This CDR3 has 15 amino acids. This CDR3 is CASRGGTGSRYGYTF. The DNA for the CDR3 is TGTGCCAGCAGGGGGGGGACAGGGTCTCGCTATGGCTACACCTTC.

The V and J genes are TRBV27 and TRBJ2-3; 9 bases are shared with TRBD2. CDR1 and CDR2 (germline): MNHEY, SMNVEV (reference sequence). With 6 bases clipped from V and 2 bases from J, the junction kept 9 bases outside the gene matches. The CDR3 totals 16 residues. CDR3 nucleotide sequence: TGTGCCAGCAGCCCCGGGGGGACTAGCATCACAGATACGCAGTATTTT. It is translated as CASSPGGTSITDTQYF.

This clone was seen only a few times. The chain recombines TRBV19 with TRBJ1-1; no clear D gene. This CDR3 comprises 15 residues. Germline values: CDR1 LNHDA, CDR2 SQIVND (reference sequence). V was pared by 7 bases and J by 0 bases, with 15 bases between. The CDR3 region is CASTPGRLMNTEAFF. The CDR3 DNA is TGTGCCAGTACCCCAGGTAGATTGATGAACACTGAAGCTTTCTTT.

The gene calls are TRBV5-4 and TRBJ2-7; TRBD1 matches at 8 bases. The CDR3 has 15 amino acids. CDR1 and CDR2 from the germline V gene are SGHNT and YYREEE (reference sequence). V gave up 4 bases and J gave up 1 base; unmatched junction bases: 7. The CDR3 DNA reads as TGTGCCAGCAGCCCGGGACAGGCGAATTCCTACGAGCAGTACTTC. Amino acid sequence: CASSPGQANSYEQYF. The full variable domain, completed using reference TRBV5-4 and TRBJ2-7, is ETGVTQSPTHLIKTRGQQVTLRCSSQSGHNTVSWYQQALGQGPQFIFQYYREEENGRGNFPPRFSGLQFPNYSSELNVNALELDDSALYLCASSPGQANSYEQYFGPGTRLTVT.

V usage is TRBV18 and J usage is TRBJ2-5; 7 nucleotides line up with TRBD1. The germline V gene has CDR1 KGHSH and CDR2 LQKENI. V lost 6 bases, J lost 3 bases, and 7 bases stayed unmatched. CDR3 length: 14 amino acids. CDR3 residues: CASSRVGTEETQYF. The CDR3, as DNA: TGTGCCAGCTCTCGAGTGGGGACAGAAGAGACCCAGTACTTC.

V is TRBV14 and J is TRBJ1-1; the D is unclear. The CDR3 length is 15 residues. The V end was cut by 5 bases, the J end by 7 bases, with 20 bases between. Germline values: CDR1 SGHDN, CDR2 FVKESK. The CDR3: CASSSHGEGLYEAFF. CDR3 coding DNA: TGTGCCAGCAGCTCCCACGGGGAGGGATTGTATGAAGCTTTCTTT.

This rearrangement joins TRBV11-3 to TRBJ1-3; 7 positions match TRBD1. The germline V gene has CDR1 SGHNT and CDR2 YENEEA. V lost 5 bases and J lost 4; bases outside the gene matches: 8. The CDR3 contains 15 residues. The CDR3 loop is CASSPAGTAGNTIYF. In nucleotides, the CDR3 is TGTGCCAGCAGCCCCGCCGGGACAGCAGGAAACACCATATATTTT.

The chain couples TRBV7-2 to TRBJ2-2, with TRBD1 matching 10 bases. CDR1 is SGHTA, CDR2 FQGNSA, per germline. The V and J ends lost 5 bases and 3 bases, in that order; junction bases with no gene match: 3. The CDR3 length is 15 residues. Here the CDR3 DNA reads TGTGCCAGCAGCCCGGACAGGGGGGACACCGGGGAGCTGTTTTTT. It specifies CASSPDRGDTGELFF.

The chain links TRBV13 to TRBJ1-2; D remains ambiguous. CDR3 length: 14 residues. CDR1 PRHDT and CDR2 FYEKMQ come from the germline V gene (reference sequence). Between the trimmed V and J ends, which lost 0 bases and 0 bases, there was a span of 5 bases. The CDR3 coding sequence is TGTGCCAGCAGCTTAGGACTAACTAACTATGGCTACACCTTC. Residues: CASSLGLTNYGYTF.

The gene calls are TRBV30 and TRBJ1-1, with unresolved D. Between the trimmed V and J ends, which lost 4 bases and 3 bases, there was a span of 15 bases. This CDR3 contains 14 residues. Germline CDR1 GTSNPN, CDR2 SVGIG (reference sequence). In DNA form, the CDR3 reads TGTGCCTGGAAGCGGGCTGGGTGGGACACTGAAGCTTTCTTT. Translated: CAWKRAGWDTEAFF.